This T cell receptor (beta chain) was retrieved from a study of T cell repertoires in cytomegalovirus infection. Study in general: Public signatures in TCR beta pointed to CMV infection and matching HLA type.

Regarding this clonotype: As yet, its antigen is unknown.

Germline V CDR1 and CDR2: MRHNA, SNTAGT. CDR3 length: 18 amino acids. V was pared by 0 bases and J by 5 bases, with 15 bases of the junction left unmatched. Whole-study findings and limits: The study identified carriers of CMV plus the relevant HLA from cumulative public TCR beta family frequency. There were HLA-C-restricted CMV-specific TCR beta clonotypes dominating the ex vivo response.

A single record per CDR3 protein comes from TCRdb applying MiXCR to the reads. The data show 700,000 to 850,000 distinct CDR3 sequences, with less than 35% seen just once and around an eighth held by the top ten. The sequence came from a human donor in good health (CMV status not recorded). Some clones in this sample may be carry-over from other donors' samples. J is TRBJ1-1 and V is TRBV6-4, with 7 positions matching TRBD1. The sample consisted of cultured CD8+ T cells from PBMCs, taken from culture after CMV antigen stimulation. The CDR3 DNA is TGTGCCAGCAGTGACTCGACCCTGGGAGGGGGCGGAAAGACTGAAGCTTTCTTT. This encodes CASSDSTLGGGGKTEAFF.